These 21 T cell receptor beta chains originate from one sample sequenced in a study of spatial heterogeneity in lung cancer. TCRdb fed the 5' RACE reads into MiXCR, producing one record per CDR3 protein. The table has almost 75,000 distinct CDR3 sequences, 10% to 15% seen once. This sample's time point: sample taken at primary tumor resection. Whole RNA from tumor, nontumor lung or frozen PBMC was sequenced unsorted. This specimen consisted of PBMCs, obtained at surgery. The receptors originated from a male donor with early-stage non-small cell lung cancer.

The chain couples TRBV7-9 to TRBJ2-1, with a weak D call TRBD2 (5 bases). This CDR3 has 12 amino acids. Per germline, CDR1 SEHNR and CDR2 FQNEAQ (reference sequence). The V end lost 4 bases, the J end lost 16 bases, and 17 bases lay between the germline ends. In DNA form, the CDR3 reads TGTGCCAGCAGCTATCTAGGAAGTGGAGGATTCTTC. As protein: CASSYLGSGGFF.

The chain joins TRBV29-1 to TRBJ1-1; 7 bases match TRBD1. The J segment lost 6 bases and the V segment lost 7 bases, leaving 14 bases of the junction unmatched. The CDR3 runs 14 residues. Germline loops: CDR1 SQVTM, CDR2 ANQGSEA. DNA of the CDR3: TGCAGCGCCTCCCAGGGGGGCTGGGGGGCTGAAGCTTTCTTT. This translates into CSASQGGWGAEAFF.

The CDR3 sequence: CASSPLAGGAAQYF. The CDR3 nucleotides are TGTGCCAGCAGCCCACTAGCGGGAGGCGCGGCGCAGTATTTT. V gene TRBV7-2 combines with J gene TRBJ2-3, with TRBD2 identical over 12 bases. CDR3 length: 14 residues. V was clipped by 5 bases and J by 10 bases; unmatched bases: 7. Germline CDR1 SGHTA, CDR2 FQGNSA.

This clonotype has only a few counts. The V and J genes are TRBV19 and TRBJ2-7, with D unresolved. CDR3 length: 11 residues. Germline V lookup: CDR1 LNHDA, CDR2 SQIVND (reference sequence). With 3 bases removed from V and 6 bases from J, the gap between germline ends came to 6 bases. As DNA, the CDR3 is TGTGCCAGTAGTATTGGCGGCGAGCAGTACTTC. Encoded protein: CASSIGGEQYF.

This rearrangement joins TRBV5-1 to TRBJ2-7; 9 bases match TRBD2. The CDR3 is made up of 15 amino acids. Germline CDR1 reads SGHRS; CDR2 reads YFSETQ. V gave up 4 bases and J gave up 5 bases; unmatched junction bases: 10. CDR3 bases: TGCGCCAGCAGCGCCCTCGGGACTAGCAACGACGAGCAGTACTTC. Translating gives CASSALGTSNDEQYF.

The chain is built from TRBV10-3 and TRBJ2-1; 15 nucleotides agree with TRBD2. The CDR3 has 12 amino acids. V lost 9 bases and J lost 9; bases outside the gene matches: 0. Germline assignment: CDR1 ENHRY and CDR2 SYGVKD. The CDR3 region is CAMGLAGGEQFF. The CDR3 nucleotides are TGTGCCATGGGACTAGCGGGAGGTGAGCAGTTCTTC.

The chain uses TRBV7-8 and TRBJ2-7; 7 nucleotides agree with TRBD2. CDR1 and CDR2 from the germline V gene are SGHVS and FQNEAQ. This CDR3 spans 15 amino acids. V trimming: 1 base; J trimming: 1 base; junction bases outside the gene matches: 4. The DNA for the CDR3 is TGTGCCAGCAGCTTAGGAGCTAGCGGTTCCTACGAGCAGTACTTC. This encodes CASSLGASGSYEQYF. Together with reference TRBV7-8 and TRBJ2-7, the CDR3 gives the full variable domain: GAGVSQSPRYKVAKRGQDVALRCDPISGHVSLFWYQQALGQGPEFLTYFQNEAQLDKSGLPSDRFFAERPEGSVSTLKIQRTQQEDSAVYLCASSLGASGSYEQYFGPGTRLTVT.

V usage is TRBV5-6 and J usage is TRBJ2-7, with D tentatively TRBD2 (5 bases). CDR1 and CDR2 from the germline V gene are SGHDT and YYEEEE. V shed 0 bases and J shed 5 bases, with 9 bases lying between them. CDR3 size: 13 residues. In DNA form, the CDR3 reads TGTGCCAGCAGCTTGGCCTCCGGGAACGAGCAGTACTTC. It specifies CASSLASGNEQYF.

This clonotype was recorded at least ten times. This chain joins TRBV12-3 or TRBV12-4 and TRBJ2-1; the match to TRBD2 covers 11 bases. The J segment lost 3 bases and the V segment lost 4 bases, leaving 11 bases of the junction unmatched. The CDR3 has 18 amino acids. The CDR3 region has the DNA TGTGCCAGCAGTTCCCACTTAGGTCTAGCGGGAGGCTACAATGAGCAGTTCTTC. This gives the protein CASSSHLGLAGGYNEQFF.

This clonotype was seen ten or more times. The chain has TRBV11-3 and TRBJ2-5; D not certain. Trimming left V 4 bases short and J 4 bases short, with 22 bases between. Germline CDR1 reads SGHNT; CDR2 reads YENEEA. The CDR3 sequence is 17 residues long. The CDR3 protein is CASSSRPAAPSLETQYF. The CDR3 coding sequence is TGTGCCAGCAGCTCCCGTCCGGCAGCACCCTCGCTAGAGACCCAGTACTTC.

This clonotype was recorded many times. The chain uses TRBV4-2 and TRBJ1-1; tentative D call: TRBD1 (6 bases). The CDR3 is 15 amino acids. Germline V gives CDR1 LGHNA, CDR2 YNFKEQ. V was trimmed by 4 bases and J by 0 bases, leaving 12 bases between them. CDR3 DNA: TGTGCCAGCAGCCCTGCCGGACAGCTGAACACTGAAGCTTTCTTT. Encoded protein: CASSPAGQLNTEAFF.

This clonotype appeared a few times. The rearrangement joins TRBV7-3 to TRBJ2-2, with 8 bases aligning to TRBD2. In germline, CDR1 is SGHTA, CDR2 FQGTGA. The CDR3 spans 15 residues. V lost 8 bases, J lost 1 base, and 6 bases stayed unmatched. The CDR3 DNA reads TGTGCCAGCGGCCCACTAGCGGTGAACACCGGGGAGCTGTTTTTT. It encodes CASGPLAVNTGELFF.

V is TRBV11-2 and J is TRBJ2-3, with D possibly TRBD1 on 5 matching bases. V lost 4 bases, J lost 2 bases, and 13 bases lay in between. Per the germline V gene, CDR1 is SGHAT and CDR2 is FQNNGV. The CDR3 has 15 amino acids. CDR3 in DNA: TGTGCCAGCAGCTCTAGGGGCCGGTTCACAGATACGCAGTATTTT. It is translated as CASSSRGRFTDTQYF.

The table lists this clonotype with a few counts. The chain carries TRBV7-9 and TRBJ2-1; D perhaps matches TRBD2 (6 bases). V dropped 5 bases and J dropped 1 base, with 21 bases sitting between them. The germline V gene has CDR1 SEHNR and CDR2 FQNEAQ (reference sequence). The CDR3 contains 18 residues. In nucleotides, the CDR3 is TGTGCCAGCAGCCACACCGGAGGAGGGACTGGTTCCTACAATGAGCAGTTCTTC. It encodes CASSHTGGGTGSYNEQFF.

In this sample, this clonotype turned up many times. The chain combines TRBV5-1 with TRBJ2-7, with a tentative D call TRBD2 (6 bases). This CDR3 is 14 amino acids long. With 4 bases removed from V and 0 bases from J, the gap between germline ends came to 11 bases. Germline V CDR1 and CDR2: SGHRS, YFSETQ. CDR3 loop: CASSPEGSSYEQYF. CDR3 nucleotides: TGCGCCAGCAGCCCGGAGGGTAGCTCCTACGAGCAGTACTTC.

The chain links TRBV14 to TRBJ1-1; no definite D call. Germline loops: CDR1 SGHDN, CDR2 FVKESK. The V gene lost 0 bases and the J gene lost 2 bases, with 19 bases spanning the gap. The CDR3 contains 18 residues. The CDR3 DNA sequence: TGTGCCAGCAGCCAAGAGATTGACATATGGGGTATAAACACTGAAGCTTTCTTT. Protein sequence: CASSQEIDIWGINTEAFF.

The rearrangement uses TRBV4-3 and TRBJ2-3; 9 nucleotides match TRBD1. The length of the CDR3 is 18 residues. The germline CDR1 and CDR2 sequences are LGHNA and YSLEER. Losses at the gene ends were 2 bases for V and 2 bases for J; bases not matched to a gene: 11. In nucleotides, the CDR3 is TGCGCCAGCAGCCAACAAGTGGGACAGGGACTGTTCACAGATACGCAGTATTTT. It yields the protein CASSQQVGQGLFTDTQYF.

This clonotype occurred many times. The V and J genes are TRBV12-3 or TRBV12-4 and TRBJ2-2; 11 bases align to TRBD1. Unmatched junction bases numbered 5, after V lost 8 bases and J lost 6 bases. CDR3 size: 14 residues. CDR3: CASGGQGGSGELFF. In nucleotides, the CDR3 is TGTGCCAGCGGGGGACAGGGGGGTTCCGGGGAGCTGTTTTTT.

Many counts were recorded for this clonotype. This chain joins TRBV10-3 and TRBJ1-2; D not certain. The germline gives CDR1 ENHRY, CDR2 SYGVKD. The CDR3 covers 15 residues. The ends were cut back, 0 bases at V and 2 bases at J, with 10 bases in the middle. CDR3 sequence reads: CAISESHSGNYGYTF. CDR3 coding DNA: TGTGCCATCAGTGAGTCGCATAGTGGGAACTATGGCTACACCTTC.

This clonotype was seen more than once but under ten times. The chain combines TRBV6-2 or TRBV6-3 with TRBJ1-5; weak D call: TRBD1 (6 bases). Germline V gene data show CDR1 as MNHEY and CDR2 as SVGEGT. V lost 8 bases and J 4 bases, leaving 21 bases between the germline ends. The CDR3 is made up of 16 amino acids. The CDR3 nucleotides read TGTGCCAGCTTGCCAAGTGGGCAGGGGCTAAATCAGCCCCAGCATTTT. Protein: CASLPSGQGLNQPQHF.

This CDR3 is CASSVVTGSGEAFF. Here the CDR3 DNA reads TGTGCCAGCAGCGTCGTGACAGGGTCCGGTGAAGCTTTCTTT. The rearrangement joins TRBV9 to TRBJ1-1; 7 bases line up with TRBD1. Germline V gene sequence: CDR1 SGDLS, CDR2 YYNGEE. The CDR3 covers 14 residues. Germline trimming cut 2 bases from V and 7 bases from J; bases unmatched to any gene: 8. Complete variable domain (other parts from reference TRBV9 and TRBJ1-1): DSGVTQTPKHLITATGQRVTLRCSPRSGDLSVYWYQQSLDQGLQFLIQYYNGEERAKGNILERFSAQQFPDLHSELNLSSLELGDSALYFCASSVVTGSGEAFFGQGTRLTVV.